This T cell receptor (beta chain) was profiled in a study of T cells in Graves' hyperthyroidism and ophthalmopathy. The CDR3 loop spans 14 amino acids. J gave up 7 bases and V 4 bases, and 6 bases lay outside the gene matches. Germline lookup yields CDR1 LNHDA and CDR2 SQIVND (reference sequence). Researchers amplified the TCR beta CDR3 regions from RNA transcripts. HTBI primers were the set used in a first-round RT-PCR of the TCR CDR3. TCRdb re-called the multiplex PCR reads with MiXCR, one entry per CDR3 protein. Of approximately 350,000 distinct CDR3 sequences in the sample, around 15% were seen once.

The chain joins TRBV19 to TRBJ1-5; 8 positions agree with TRBD1. This TCR came from a woman aged 55-69 years with Graves' ophthalmopathy. The sequencing sample was made of blood. The CDR3: CASSTGGRSQPQHF. Written as DNA, the CDR3 is TGTGCCAGTAGTACAGGGGGCCGATCCCAGCCCCAGCATTTT.